The next 13 T cell receptor beta chains were all read from a single sample in a study of T cell repertoires in cytomegalovirus infection. TCRdb reanalysed the reads using MiXCR and keeps one entry per CDR3 protein. The sample gives approximately 500,000 distinct CDR3 sequences, about 15% of which show up once; 20% to 30% is in the top ten. The sample consisted of CD8+ T cells from PBMCs. These receptors were obtained from a human donor in good health (CMV status not recorded). Some clones in this sample may be carry-over from other donors' samples.

The genes are TRBV28 and TRBJ2-3; D is perhaps TRBD2 (6 bases). Germline CDR1 reads MDHEN; CDR2 reads SYDVKM. This CDR3 comprises 16 residues. Trimming shortened V by 6 bases and J by 4 bases, and 20 bases separated the two germline ends. Written as DNA, the CDR3 is TGTGCCAGCAGCTCCCCTTCGCTAGCGAGGGCAGATACGCAGTATTTT. Amino acid sequence: CASSSPSLARADTQYF.

This clonotype was counted ten times or more. The CDR3 coding sequence is TGTGCCAGCAGCCCTCGGTCCGTCTACACCTTC. Amino acid sequence: CASSPRSVYTF. The V and J genes are TRBV7-6 and TRBJ1-2, with no clear D. The CDR3 covers 11 residues. Germline V CDR1 and CDR2: SGHVS, FNYEAQ. The V end was cut by 5 bases, the J end by 10 bases, with 11 bases between.

The rearrangement links TRBV29-1 to TRBJ2-3, with D uncertain. The V gene lost 1 base and the J gene lost 5 bases, with 7 bases spanning the gap. CDR3 length: 12 amino acids. Germline-derived CDR1 and CDR2 are SQVTM and ANQGSEA. CDR3 sequence (DNA): TGCAGCGTTGAAGCCCGCTTAGATACGCAGTATTTT. Translated, it gives CSVEARLDTQYF.

This rearrangement joins TRBV9 to TRBJ2-3; possible D gene TRBD1, 6 bases. Trimming stripped 0 bases from V and 3 bases from J, with 20 bases between. The CDR3 has 18 amino acids. CDR1 is SGDLS, CDR2 YYNGEE, per germline. CDR3 sequence reads: CASSVAPRQVGWTDTQYF. CDR3 nucleotides: TGTGCCAGCAGCGTAGCCCCTAGACAGGTCGGATGGACAGATACGCAGTATTTT.

To note about this clonotype: This may be a read error, as it is one base from a much larger clone. This chain connects TRBV7-4 to TRBJ2-2, with D perhaps TRBD2 (5 bases). Germline CDR1 SGHVT, CDR2 SQSDAQ. The CDR3 has 15 amino acids. The CDR3, as DNA: TGTGCCAGCAGCTTAGCTCTCCCCGGCCCCGGGGAGCCGTTTTTT. Amino acid sequence: CASSLALPGPGEPFF. Supplemented by reference TRBV7-4 and TRBJ2-2, the full variable domain reads GAGVSQSPRYKVAKRGRDVALRCDSISGHVTLYWYRQTLGQGSEVLTYSQSDAQRDKSGRPSGRFSAERPERSVSTLKIQRTEQGDSAVYLCASSLALPGPGEPFFGEGSRLTVL.

This clonotype was observed a few times. This rearrangement joins TRBV6-2 or TRBV6-3 to TRBJ2-7, with D perhaps matching TRBD1 (6 bases). Germline CDR1 and CDR2: MNHEY and SVGEGT. Trimming took off 7 bases at V and 1 base at J, with 14 bases between the two ends. The length of the CDR3 is 14 residues. This CDR3 reads CASTRTEESYEQYF. CDR3 nucleotide sequence: TGTGCCAGCACCCGGACAGAGGAGTCCTACGAGCAGTACTTC.

This clonotype has a handful of counts. The chain employs TRBV30 and TRBJ2-2, with 7 nucleotides matching TRBD2. The trim removed 5 bases at V and 11 bases at J, leaving 2 bases unmatched. The CDR3 loop spans 10 amino acids. Germline CDR1 GTSNPN, CDR2 SVGIG (reference sequence). CDR3 bases: TGTGCCTGGGGCGGGGGAGAGCTGTTTTTT. It encodes CAWGGGELFF.

There are a few counts of this clonotype. The chain recombines TRBV10-3 with TRBJ2-5; 11 nucleotides align to TRBD2. Germline lookup yields CDR1 ENHRY and CDR2 SYGVKD. The junction had 9 bases not matched to a gene; V was cut back by 4 bases and J by 2 bases. CDR3 size: 17 residues. The CDR3 spells CAISGTSGGIVQETQYF. In DNA, the CDR3 is TGTGCCATCAGTGGCACTAGCGGGGGCATTGTTCAAGAGACCCAGTACTTC.

This clonotype was detected ten times or more. The V gene is TRBV4-2, the J gene TRBJ2-3, with a possible D match to TRBD2 (6 bases). Germline V CDR1 and CDR2: LGHNA, YNFKEQ. The CDR3 covers 16 residues. V lost 0 bases, J lost 8 bases, and 18 bases lay in between. The DNA for the CDR3 is TGTGCCAGCAGCCAAGATCGCGGGATAACTCTCGGTACGCAGTATTTT. As protein: CASSQDRGITLGTQYF.

The rearrangement uses TRBV20-1 and TRBJ2-1; tentative D call: TRBD2 (6 bases). V was cut by 1 base and J by 3 bases, with 16 bases left in between. Germline CDR1 is DFQATT and CDR2 is SNEGSKA (reference sequence). CDR3 length equals 16 residues. CDR3 in DNA: TGCAGTGCTAGAGCGTTCCGGGGGAGCGACTACAATGAGCAGTTCTTC. Protein product: CSARAFRGSDYNEQFF.

The table lists this clonotype with many counts. V usage is TRBV12-5 and J usage is TRBJ2-1; the D is unclear. Germline lookup yields CDR1 LGHNT and CDR2 FRNRAP. This CDR3 region has 14 residues. V was clipped by 3 bases and J by 6 bases, with 12 bases between them. The CDR3 here is CASGFQSSANEQFF. Here the CDR3 DNA reads TGTGCTAGTGGTTTTCAGTCGTCGGCCAATGAGCAGTTCTTC.

Many counts were recorded for this clonotype. The chain has TRBV5-4 and TRBJ2-7; 12 bases map to TRBD2. Unmatched junction bases numbered 8, after V lost 4 bases and J lost 0 bases. Germline CDR1 and CDR2: SGHNT and YYREEE (reference sequence). There are 17 residues in the CDR3. The CDR3 sequence: CASSTYGLAGSSYEQYF. CDR3 nucleotide sequence: TGTGCCAGCAGCACCTATGGACTAGCGGGGAGCTCCTACGAGCAGTACTTC.

This chain joins TRBV6-2 or TRBV6-3 and TRBJ2-7; a weak D match, TRBD1 (5 bases). The germline gives CDR1 MNHEY, CDR2 SVGEGT. This CDR3 is 13 amino acids long. V was shortened by 3 bases and J by 5 bases, with 11 bases between the two germline ends. The CDR3, as DNA: TGTGCCAGCAGTTATCAGGGTAGGAACGAGCAGTACTTC. Its translation is CASSYQGRNEQYF.